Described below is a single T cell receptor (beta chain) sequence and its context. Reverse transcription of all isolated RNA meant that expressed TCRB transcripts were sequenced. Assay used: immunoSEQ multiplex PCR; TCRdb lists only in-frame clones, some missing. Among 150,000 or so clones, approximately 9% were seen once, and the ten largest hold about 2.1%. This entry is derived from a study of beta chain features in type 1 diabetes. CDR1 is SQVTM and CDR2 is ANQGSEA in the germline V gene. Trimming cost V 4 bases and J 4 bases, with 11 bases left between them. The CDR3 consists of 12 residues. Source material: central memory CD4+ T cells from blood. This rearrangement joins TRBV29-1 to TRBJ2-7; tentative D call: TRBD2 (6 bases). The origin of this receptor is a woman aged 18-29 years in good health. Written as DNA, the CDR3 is TGCAGCGTTGGGGAGGTAAGGTACGAGCAGTACTTC. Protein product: CSVGEVRYEQYF.